The entry that follows covers one T cell receptor (beta chain) sequence. This record comes from a study of blood T cell repertoires in COVID-19. Overall study: Acute and convalescent COVID-19 specimens originated in the United States, Italy and Spain. Nucleic acid was either cDNA or gDNA, and it came from T cells, B-cell-depleted T cells, or PBMCs.

In the original processing: The authors estimated nucleated cell counts from reference gene primer amplification. Profiling relied on immunoSEQ multiplex PCR, and the TCRdb table lists in-frame clones only, not all of them. That table gives V, J and clone size, and the DNA gave D and trimming. Here the sample spans about 160,000 clones, about 81% being singletons. The specimen sequenced was peripheral blood. This sequence was found in a human donor in a cohort sampled during active COVID-19.

CDR3 region: CASSPTAGGRYNEQFF. CDR3 in DNA: TGTGCCAGCAGCCCAACTGCGGGAGGACGATACAATGAGCAGTTCTTC. The chain couples TRBV7-9 to TRBJ2-1; 8 positions agree with TRBD2. The CDR3 is 16 residues long. The germline V gene encodes CDR1 SEHNR and CDR2 FQNEAQ (reference sequence). J lost 4 bases, V lost 5 bases, and 10 bases had no gene match. Together with reference TRBV7-9 and TRBJ2-1, the CDR3 gives the full variable domain: DTGVSQNPRHKITKRGQNVTFRCDPISEHNRLYWYRQTLGQGPEFLTYFQNEAQLEKSRLLSDRFSAERPKGSFSTLEIQRTEQGDSAMYLCASSPTAGGRYNEQFFGPGTRLTVL.